The clone carrying this TCR beta chain was seen at least ten times. Antigen specificity is unknown. This entry is derived from a study of T-cell reconstitution after alpha-beta-depleted transplantation in children. Study-level findings and limits: Newly produced T cells mostly accounted for T-cell counts and diversity one year post-transplant.

The TCRbeta library was prepared with unique molecular identifiers. TCRdb reprocessed the PCR reads via MiXCR and lists one record per CDR3 protein. The sample has under 35,000 distinct CDR3 sequences; roughly 5.7% are singletons. The V end was cut by 4 bases, the J end by 3 bases, with 19 bases between. CDR3 length: 16 amino acids. In germline, CDR1 is SGHRS, CDR2 YFSETQ. The genes are TRBV5-1 and TRBJ1-2; D not resolved. This sequence was found in a male patient under 18 who had a stem cell transplant for acute myeloid leukemia, so the T cells may come from the graft donor. The sequencing used PBMCs, mostly from graft donor cells, collected 180 days after TCRalphabeta/CD19-depleted stem cell transplant. DNA of the CDR3: TGCGCCAGCAGCCCCCGGACGGCGGCGGTCGACTATGGCTACACCTTC. Translated, it gives CASSPRTAAVDYGYTF.